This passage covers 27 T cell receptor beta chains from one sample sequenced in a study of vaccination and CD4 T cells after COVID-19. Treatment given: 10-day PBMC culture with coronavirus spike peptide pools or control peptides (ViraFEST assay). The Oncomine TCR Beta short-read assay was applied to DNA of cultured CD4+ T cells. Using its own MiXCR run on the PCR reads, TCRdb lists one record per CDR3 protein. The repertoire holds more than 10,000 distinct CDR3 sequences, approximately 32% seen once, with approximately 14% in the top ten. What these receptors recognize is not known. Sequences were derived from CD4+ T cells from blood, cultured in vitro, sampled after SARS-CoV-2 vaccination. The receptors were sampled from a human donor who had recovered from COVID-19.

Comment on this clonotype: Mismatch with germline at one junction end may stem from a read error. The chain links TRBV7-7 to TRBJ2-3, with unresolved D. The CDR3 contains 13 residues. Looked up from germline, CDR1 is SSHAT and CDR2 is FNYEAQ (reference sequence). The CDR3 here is CASSLVGTDTQYF. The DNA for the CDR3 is TGTGCTAGCAGCTTAGTAGGTACAGATACGCAGTATTTT. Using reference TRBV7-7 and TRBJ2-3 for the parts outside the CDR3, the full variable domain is GAGVSQSPRYKVTKRGQDVTLRCDPISSHATLYWYQQALGQGPEFLTYFNYEAQPDKSGLPSDRFSAERPEGSISTLTIQRTEQRDSAMYRCASSLVGTDTQYFGPGTRLTVL.

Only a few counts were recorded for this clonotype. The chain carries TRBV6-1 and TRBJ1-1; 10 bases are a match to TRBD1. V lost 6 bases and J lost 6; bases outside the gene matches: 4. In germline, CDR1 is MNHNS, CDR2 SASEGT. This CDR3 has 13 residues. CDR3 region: CASSPGTGAEAFF. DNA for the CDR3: TGTGCCAGCAGCCCCGGGACAGGGGCTGAAGCTTTCTTT.

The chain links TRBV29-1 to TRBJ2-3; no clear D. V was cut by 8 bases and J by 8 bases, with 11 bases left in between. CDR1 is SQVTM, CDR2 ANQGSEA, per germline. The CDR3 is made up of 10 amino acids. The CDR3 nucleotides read TGCAGCATCCTTAGTGTTACGCAGTATTTT. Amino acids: CSILSVTQYF.

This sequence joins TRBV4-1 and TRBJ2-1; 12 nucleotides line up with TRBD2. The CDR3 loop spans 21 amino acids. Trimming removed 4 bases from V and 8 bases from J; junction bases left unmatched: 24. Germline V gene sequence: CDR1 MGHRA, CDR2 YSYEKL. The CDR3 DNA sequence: TGCGCCAGCAGCCCCACCGTGTTTAGTAGGACTAGCGGGACCGAAGCGGATGAGCAGTTCTTC. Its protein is CASSPTVFSRTSGTEADEQFF.

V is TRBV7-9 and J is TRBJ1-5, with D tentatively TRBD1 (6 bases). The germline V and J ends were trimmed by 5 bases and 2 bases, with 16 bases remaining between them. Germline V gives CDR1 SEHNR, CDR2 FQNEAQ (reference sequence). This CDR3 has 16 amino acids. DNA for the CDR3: TGTGCCAGCAGCCGATCATACAGGGATGGCAATCAGCCCCAGCATTTT. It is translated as CASSRSYRDGNQPQHF.

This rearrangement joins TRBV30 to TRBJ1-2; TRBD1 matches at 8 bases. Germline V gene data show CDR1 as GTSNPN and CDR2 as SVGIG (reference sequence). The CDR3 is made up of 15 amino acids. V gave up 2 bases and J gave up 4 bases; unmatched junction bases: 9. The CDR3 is CAWSQPPDRGYGYTF. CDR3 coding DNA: TGTGCCTGGAGTCAACCCCCCGACAGGGGCTATGGCTACACCTTC.

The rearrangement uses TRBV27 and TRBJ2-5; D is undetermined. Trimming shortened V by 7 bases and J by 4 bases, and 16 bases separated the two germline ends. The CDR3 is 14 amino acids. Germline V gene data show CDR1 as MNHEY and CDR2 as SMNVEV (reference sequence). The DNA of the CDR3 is TGTGCCAGCAAATTACTTGGTGCTGGAGAGACCCAGTACTTC. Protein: CASKLLGAGETQYF.

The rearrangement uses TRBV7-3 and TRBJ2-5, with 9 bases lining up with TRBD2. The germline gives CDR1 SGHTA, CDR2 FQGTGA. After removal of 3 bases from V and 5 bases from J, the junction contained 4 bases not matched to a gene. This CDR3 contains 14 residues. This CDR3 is CASSLGGRGETQYF. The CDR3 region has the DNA TGTGCCAGCAGCTTGGGCGGGAGGGGGGAGACCCAGTACTTC.

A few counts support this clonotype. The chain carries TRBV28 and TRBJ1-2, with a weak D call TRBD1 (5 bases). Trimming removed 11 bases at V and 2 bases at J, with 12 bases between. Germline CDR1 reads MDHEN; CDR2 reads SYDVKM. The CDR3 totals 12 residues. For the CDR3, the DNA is TGTGCCTGTTGGGGACTGAACTATGGCTACACCTTC. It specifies CACWGLNYGYTF.

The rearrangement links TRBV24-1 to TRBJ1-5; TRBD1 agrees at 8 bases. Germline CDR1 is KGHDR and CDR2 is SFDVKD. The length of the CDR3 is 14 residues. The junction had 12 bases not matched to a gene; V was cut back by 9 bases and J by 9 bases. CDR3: CATWWTGKTRPQHF. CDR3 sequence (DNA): TGTGCCACCTGGTGGACAGGGAAGACCAGGCCCCAGCATTTT.

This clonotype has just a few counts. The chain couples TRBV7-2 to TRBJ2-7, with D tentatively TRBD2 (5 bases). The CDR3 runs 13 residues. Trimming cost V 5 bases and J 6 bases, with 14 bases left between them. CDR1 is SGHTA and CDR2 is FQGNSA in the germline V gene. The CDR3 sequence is CASSPGYGLEQYF. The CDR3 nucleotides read TGTGCCAGCAGCCCGGGATACGGCCTCGAGCAGTACTTC.

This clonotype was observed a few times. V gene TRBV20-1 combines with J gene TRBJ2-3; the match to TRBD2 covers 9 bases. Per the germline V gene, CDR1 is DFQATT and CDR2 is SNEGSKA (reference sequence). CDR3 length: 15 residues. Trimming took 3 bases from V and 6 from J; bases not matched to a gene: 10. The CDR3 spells CSARGMRGREDTQYF. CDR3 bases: TGCAGTGCTAGGGGGATGCGCGGGAGGGAGGATACGCAGTATTTT.

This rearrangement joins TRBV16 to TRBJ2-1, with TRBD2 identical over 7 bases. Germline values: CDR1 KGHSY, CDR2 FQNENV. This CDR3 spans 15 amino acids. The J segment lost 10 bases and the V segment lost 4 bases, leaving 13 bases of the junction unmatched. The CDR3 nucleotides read TGTGCCAGCAGCCCTAGACGACTAGCCAAGCGGGAGCAGTTCTTC. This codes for CASSPRRLAKREQFF.

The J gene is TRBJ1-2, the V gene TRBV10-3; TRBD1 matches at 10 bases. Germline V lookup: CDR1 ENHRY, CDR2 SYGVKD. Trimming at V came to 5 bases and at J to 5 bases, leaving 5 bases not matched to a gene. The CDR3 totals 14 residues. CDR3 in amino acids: CAISLTGQGYGYTF. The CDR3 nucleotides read TGTGCCATCAGTCTAACGGGACAGGGGTATGGCTACACCTTC.

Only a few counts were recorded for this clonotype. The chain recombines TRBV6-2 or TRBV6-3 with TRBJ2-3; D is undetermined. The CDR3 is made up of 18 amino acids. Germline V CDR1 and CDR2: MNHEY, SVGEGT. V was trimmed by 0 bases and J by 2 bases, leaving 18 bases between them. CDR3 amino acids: CASSYSAKTLTYTDTQYF. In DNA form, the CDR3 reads TGTGCCAGCAGTTACTCGGCGAAAACCTTGACCTACACAGATACGCAGTATTTT.

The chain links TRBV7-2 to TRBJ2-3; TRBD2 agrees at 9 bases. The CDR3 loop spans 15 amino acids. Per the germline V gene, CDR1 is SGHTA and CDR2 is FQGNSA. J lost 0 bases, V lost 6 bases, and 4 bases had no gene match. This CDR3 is CASRVTSGSTDTQYF. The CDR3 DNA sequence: TGTGCCAGCAGAGTGACTAGCGGAAGCACAGATACGCAGTATTTT.

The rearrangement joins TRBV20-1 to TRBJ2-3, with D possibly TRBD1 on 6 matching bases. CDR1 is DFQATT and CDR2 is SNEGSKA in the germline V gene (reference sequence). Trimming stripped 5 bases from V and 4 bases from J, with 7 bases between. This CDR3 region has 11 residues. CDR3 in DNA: TGCAGTGCTCAGGGGCCAGATACGCAGTATTTT. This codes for CSAQGPDTQYF.

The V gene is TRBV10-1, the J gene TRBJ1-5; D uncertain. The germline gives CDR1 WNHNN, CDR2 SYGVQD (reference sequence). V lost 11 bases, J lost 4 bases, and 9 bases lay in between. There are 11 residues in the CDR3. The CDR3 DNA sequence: TGCGCCGCGATCAGGAATCAGCCCCAGCATTTT. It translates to CAAIRNQPQHF.

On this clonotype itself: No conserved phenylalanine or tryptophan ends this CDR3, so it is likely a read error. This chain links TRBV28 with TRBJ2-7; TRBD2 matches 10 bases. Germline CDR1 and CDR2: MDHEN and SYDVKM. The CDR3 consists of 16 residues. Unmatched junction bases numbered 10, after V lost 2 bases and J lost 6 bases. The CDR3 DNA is TGTGCCAGCAGTTTAAGCGGGAGGGCCGCCGTTCGCGAGCAGTACCTC. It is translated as CASSLSGRAAVREQYL.

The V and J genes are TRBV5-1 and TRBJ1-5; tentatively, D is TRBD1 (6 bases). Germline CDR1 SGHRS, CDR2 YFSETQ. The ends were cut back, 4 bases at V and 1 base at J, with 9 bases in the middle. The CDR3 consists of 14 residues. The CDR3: CASSRTASNQPQHF. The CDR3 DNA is TGCGCCAGCAGCCGGACAGCCAGCAATCAGCCCCAGCATTTT.

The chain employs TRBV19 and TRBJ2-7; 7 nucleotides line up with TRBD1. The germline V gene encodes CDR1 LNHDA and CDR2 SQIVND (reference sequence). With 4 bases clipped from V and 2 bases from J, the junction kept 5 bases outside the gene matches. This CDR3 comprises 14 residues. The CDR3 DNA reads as TGTGCCAGTAGTAGACAGGGAAAGACCTACGAGCAGTACTTC. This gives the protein CASSRQGKTYEQYF.

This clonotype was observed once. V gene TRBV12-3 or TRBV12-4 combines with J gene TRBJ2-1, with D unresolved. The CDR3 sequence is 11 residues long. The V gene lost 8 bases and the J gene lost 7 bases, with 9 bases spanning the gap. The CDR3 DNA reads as TGTGCCAGCGGACCGATAAATGAGCAGTTCTTC. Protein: CASGPINEQFF.

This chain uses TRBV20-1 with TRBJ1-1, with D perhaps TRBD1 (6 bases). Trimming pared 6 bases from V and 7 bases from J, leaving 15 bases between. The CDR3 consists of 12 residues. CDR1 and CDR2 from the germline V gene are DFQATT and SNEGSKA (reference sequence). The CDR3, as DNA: TGCAGTGCGCACCGGGACACACATGAAGCTTTCTTT. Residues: CSAHRDTHEAFF.

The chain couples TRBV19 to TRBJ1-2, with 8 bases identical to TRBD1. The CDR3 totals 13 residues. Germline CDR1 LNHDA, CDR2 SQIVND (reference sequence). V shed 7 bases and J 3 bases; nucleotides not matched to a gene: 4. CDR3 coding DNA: TGTGCCAGTACCCCGGACAGGGACTATGGCTACACCTTC. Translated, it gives CASTPDRDYGYTF.

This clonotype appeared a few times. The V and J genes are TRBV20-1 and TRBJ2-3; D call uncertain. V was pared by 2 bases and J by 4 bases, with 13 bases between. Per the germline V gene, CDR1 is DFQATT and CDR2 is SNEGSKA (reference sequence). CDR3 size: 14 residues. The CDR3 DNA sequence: TGCAGTGCTAGATCCCCTCGTGGGGCAGATACGCAGTATTTT. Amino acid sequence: CSARSPRGADTQYF.

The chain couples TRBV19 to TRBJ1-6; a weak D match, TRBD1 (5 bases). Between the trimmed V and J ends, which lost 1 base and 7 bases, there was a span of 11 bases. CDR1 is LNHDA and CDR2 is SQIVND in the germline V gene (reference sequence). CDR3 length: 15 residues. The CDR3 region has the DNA TGTGCCAGTAGTATAGTAAGGGGACGGAATTCACCCCTCCACTTT. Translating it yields CASSIVRGRNSPLHF.

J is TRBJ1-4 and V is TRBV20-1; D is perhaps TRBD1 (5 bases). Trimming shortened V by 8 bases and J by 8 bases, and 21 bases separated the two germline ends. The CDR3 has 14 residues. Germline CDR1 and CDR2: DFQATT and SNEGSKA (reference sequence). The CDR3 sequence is CSPLSGTRGEKLFF. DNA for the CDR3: TGCAGTCCACTCTCCGGGACGAGGGGAGAAAAACTGTTTTTT.